This TCR beta chain was recorded in a study of T cell responses to AZD1222 COVID-19 vaccine. Study-wide results and caveats: Donors were mostly white British, more females; clonal diversity possibly underestimated. All repertoire sampling was performed exclusively after the peak T cell response.

Sequencing used immunoSEQ multiplex PCR; TCRdb keeps in-frame clones, though not all of them. This sample carries more than 100,000 clones, roughly 87% of them seen once, and the ten largest clones take approximately 2.6%. This CDR3 is 14 amino acids long. Trimming took 6 bases from V and 2 from J; bases not matched to a gene: 3. CDR1 and CDR2 (germline): MGHRA, YSYEKL. Points on this clone: Its antigen is as yet unknown.

This material consisted of peripheral blood, taken 28 days after the second AZD1222 dose. V is TRBV4-1 and J is TRBJ1-5; 8 nucleotides agree with TRBD1. The sequence came from an adult who received the AZD1222 COVID-19 vaccine. CDR3 residues: CASRETGGNQPQHF. The CDR3 nucleotides are TGCGCCAGCAGAGAGACAGGGGGCAATCAGCCCCAGCATTTT.